These 10 T cell receptor beta chains were sequenced from one sample in a study of T-cell memory formation after mild COVID-19. One entry per CDR3 protein, called by TCRdb with MiXCR from the 5' RACE reads. This sample has more than 350,000 distinct CDR3 sequences, with around 20% found just once. The sequencing input was PBMCs or a T cell subset sorted from them (not recorded which). The receptors were sampled from an adult woman who had mild COVID-19 (a few samples of this study predate the infection). Cell type and time point are not known.

The V gene is TRBV5-1, the J gene TRBJ2-7; 9 bases fit TRBD1. After removal of 0 bases from V and 6 bases from J, the junction contained 7 bases not matched to a gene. The CDR3 has 15 amino acids. Germline CDR1 is SGHRS and CDR2 is YFSETQ. Written as DNA, the CDR3 is TGCGCCAGCAGCTTGGAGGGGACAGGGTCGGTCGAGCAGTACTTC. Residues: CASSLEGTGSVEQYF.

The chain combines TRBV24-1 with TRBJ2-7; 9 positions match TRBD1. CDR3 length: 15 amino acids. Germline lookup yields CDR1 KGHDR and CDR2 SFDVKD. Trimming removed 5 bases from V and 5 bases from J; junction bases left unmatched: 9. The CDR3 DNA follows: TGTGCCACCAGTGCCGCCGGGACAGGGATCCACGAGCAGTACTTC. Encoded protein: CATSAAGTGIHEQYF.

In this sample, this clonotype turned up a few times. V and J are TRBV7-2 and TRBJ2-2, with a tentative D call TRBD2 (5 bases). CDR3 length equals 16 residues. V was trimmed by 5 bases and J by 0 bases, leaving 13 bases between them. Germline CDR1 SGHTA, CDR2 FQGNSA. CDR3 bases: TGTGCCAGCAGCGCCCTAGGGAGTACGAACACCGGGGAGCTGTTTTTT. It specifies CASSALGSTNTGELFF. Full variable domain (missing parts from reference TRBV7-2 and TRBJ2-2): GAGVSQSPSNKVTEKGKDVELRCDPISGHTALYWYRQSLGQGLEFLIYFQGNSAPDKSGLPSDRFSAERTGGSVSTLTIQRTQQEDSAVYLCASSALGSTNTGELFFGEGSRLTVL.

In nucleotides, the CDR3 is TGTGCCAGCAGCTTAGCGGACAGACTCCGTGAAGCTTTCTTT. Translating gives CASSLADRLREAFF. This chain uses TRBV7-2 with TRBJ1-1; a weak D match, TRBD1 (6 bases). CDR1 is SGHTA, CDR2 FQGNSA, per germline. The V and J ends lost 0 bases and 7 bases respectively, with 12 bases between them. This CDR3 contains 14 residues. The whole variable domain, filled in from reference TRBV7-2 and TRBJ1-1, reads GAGVSQSPSNKVTEKGKDVELRCDPISGHTALYWYRQSLGQGLEFLIYFQGNSAPDKSGLPSDRFSAERTGGSVSTLTIQRTQQEDSAVYLCASSLADRLREAFFGQGTRLTVV.

The gene calls are TRBV6-5 and TRBJ2-5; TRBD1 is a possible D gene (5 bases). The length of the CDR3 is 16 residues. V lost 5 bases and J 5 bases, leaving 21 bases between the germline ends. Looked up from germline, CDR1 is MNHEY and CDR2 is SVGAGI. CDR3 DNA sequence: TGTGCCAGCAGTCTGGAGACAGTTCACCCTGTCGAGACCCAGTACTTC. Translated, it gives CASSLETVHPVETQYF.

This clonotype was seen a few times. The genes are TRBV18 and TRBJ2-5; no reliable D call. Germline CDR1 is KGHSH and CDR2 is LQKENI. The CDR3 consists of 13 residues. V was trimmed by 2 bases and J by 0 bases, leaving 4 bases between them. CDR3 in amino acids: CASSPDNQETQYF. The CDR3 DNA is TGTGCCAGCTCACCAGACAACCAAGAGACCCAGTACTTC.

The gene calls are TRBV12-3 or TRBV12-4 and TRBJ2-1, with D possibly matching TRBD2 (6 bases). The CDR3 is 16 amino acids. Trimming left V 6 bases short and J 5 bases short, with 20 bases between. This CDR3 is CASRFLSGLRDNEQFF. The CDR3 nucleotides read TGTGCCAGCAGATTTCTAAGCGGGTTAAGGGACAATGAGCAGTTCTTC.

This clonotype has a count of ten or more. The chain employs TRBV7-8 and TRBJ2-5; D uncertain. Germline V gives CDR1 SGHVS, CDR2 FQNEAQ. The CDR3 contains 15 residues. Between the trimmed V and J ends, which lost 7 bases and 4 bases, there was a span of 19 bases. CDR3 coding DNA: TGTGCCAGCAACCCCCCACCCAGAGGCCGAGAGACCCAGTACTTC. This codes for CASNPPPRGRETQYF.

The chain uses TRBV29-1 and TRBJ2-3, with 10 bases lining up with TRBD1. Germline CDR1 and CDR2: SQVTM and ANQGSEA. V lost 3 bases and J lost 5; bases outside the gene matches: 5. The CDR3 is made up of 14 amino acids. CDR3 sequence (DNA): TGCAGCGTTGATCGGGGGACAGGGGAAGATACGCAGTATTTT. This translates into CSVDRGTGEDTQYF.

The chain carries TRBV6-5 and TRBJ2-3; 12 positions agree with TRBD1. V shed 0 bases, J shed 0 bases, and the junction held 4 bases outside the gene matches. This CDR3 spans 18 amino acids. Germline assignment: CDR1 MNHEY and CDR2 SVGAGI. For the CDR3, the DNA is TGTGCCAGCAGTTACTCGGGGGACAGGGGGCTTAGCACAGATACGCAGTATTTT. Protein sequence: CASSYSGDRGLSTDTQYF.